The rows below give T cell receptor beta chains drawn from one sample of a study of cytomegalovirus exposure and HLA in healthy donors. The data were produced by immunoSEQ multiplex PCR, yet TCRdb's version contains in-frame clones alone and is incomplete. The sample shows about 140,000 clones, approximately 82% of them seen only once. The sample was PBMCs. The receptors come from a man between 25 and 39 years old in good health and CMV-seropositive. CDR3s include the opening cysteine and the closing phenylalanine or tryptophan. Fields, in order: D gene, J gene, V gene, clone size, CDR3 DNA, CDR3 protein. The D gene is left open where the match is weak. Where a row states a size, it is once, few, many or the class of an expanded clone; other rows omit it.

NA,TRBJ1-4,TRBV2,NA,TGTGCCACCCACTCATACGCCGGGACACCTGAAAAACTGTTTTTT,CATHSYAGTPEKLFF
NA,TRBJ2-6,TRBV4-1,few,TGCGCCAGCAGCCAAGATCGGGGGGGAGGGGGCTACCCCTCTGGGGCCAACGTCCTGACTTTC,CASSQDRGGGGYPSGANVLTF
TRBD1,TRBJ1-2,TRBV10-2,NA,TGCGCCAGCAGGACAGGGGCCGGGTCTAACTATGGCTACACCTTC,CASRTGAGSNYGYTF
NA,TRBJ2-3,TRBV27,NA,TGTGCCAGCAGTTTATCGGCCAGCACAGATACGCAGTATTTT,CASSLSASTDTQYF
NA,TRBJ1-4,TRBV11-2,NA,TGTGCCAGCAGCTTAGATGGGGCAGGGGCTCGAAGTGAAAAACTGTTTTTT,CASSLDGAGARSEKLFF
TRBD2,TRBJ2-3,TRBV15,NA,TGTGCCACCAGCAGAGAACTAGCGGGAGTGGGCACAGATACGCAGTATTTT,CATSRELAGVGTDTQYF
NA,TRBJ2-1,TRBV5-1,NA,TGCGCCAGCAGCTTGGGGGACACGAACAATGAGCAGTTCTTC,CASSLGDTNNEQFF
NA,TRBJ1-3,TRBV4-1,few,TGCGCCAGCAGCCAAGTGTCGCAGGTCGTAAACACCATATATTTT,CASSQVSQVVNTIYF
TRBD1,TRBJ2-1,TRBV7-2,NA,TGTGCCAGCAGCTACGGACAGGTGACCTACAATGAGCAGTTCTTC,CASSYGQVTYNEQFF
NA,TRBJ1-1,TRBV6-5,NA,TGTGCCAGCAGTTACGGGACCGGGGGCACTGAAGCTTTCTTT,CASSYGTGGTEAFF
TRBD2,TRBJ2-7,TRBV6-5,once,TGTGCCAGCAGTTCGGGGCGGGAGGGCCCCTACGAGCAGTACTTC,CASSSGREGPYEQYF
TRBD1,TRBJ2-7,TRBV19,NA,TGTGCCAGTAGTATAGATGCCCCCGGAGGGGACAGGGCTTCCCAGCAGTACTTC,CASSIDAPGGDRASQQYF
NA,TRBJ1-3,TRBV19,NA,TGTGCCAGTAGTCCCGACGACAGAGGAAACACCATATATTTT,CASSPDDRGNTIYF
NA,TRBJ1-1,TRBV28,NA,TGTGCCAGCATTCCATCCGGGGGGGTCACTGAAGCTTTCTTT,CASIPSGGVTEAFF
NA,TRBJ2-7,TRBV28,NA,TGTGCCAGCAGTGTACGTCGGGAGCAGTACTTC,CASSVRREQYF
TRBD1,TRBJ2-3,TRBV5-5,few,TGTGCCAGCAGCTTTCGCCGGCAGGGGGGCACAGATACGCAGTATTTT,CASSFRRQGGTDTQYF
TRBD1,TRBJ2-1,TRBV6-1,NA,TGTGCCAGCAGTGAGGGACAGGGCTCCTACAATGAGCAGTTCTTC,CASSEGQGSYNEQFF
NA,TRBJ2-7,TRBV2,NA,TGTGCCAGCCATAGGGGGGGGGCCTCCTACGAGCAGTACTTC,CASHRGGASYEQYF
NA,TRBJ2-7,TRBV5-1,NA,TGCGCCAGCAGCGGGGACTGGAACTCCTACGAGCAGTACTTC,CASSGDWNSYEQYF
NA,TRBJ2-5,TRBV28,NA,TGTGCCAGCAGCACTTCTGGACCAGGGGCGGAAGAGACCCAGTACTTC,CASSTSGPGAEETQYF
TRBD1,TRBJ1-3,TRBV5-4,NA,TGTGCCAGCAGCCCGGGACTGACAGGGAGGGGAAACACCATATATTTT,CASSPGLTGRGNTIYF
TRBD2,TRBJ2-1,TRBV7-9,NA,TGTGCCAGCAGCCCCCCCCCTCGGGTAGCGGGGGGGCATGAGCAGTTCTTC,CASSPPPRVAGGHEQFF
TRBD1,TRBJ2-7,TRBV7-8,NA,TGTGCCAGCAGCGCCCGGGACAGGGGTTCTTACGAGCAGTACTTC,CASSARDRGSYEQYF
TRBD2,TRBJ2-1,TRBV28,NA,TGTGCCAGCAGATTAGCGGGAGTGTACAACAATGAGCAGTTCTTC,CASRLAGVYNNEQFF
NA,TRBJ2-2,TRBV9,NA,TGTGCCAGCAGCGTAGGTGGCCTTAACACCGGGGAGCTGTTTTTT,CASSVGGLNTGELFF
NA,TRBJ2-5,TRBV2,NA,TGTGCCAGCAGGCGGACATCCGTTGTGTCAGAGACCCAGTACTTC,CASRRTSVVSETQYF
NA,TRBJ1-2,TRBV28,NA,TGTGCCAGCAGTTTAATAAGCCCTAACGGCTACACCTTC,CASSLISPNGYTF
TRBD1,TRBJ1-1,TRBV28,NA,TGTGCCAGCAGTCTACAGGGGGCGGGGGACACTGAAGCTTTCTTT,CASSLQGAGDTEAFF
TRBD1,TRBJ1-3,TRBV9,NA,TGTGCCACCTCACAGGGGGCTGGAAACACCATATATTTT,CATSQGAGNTIYF
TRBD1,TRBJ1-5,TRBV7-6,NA,TGTGCCAGCAGCCCCACAGGGGGCGAGGGCAATCAGCCCCAGCATTTT,CASSPTGGEGNQPQHF
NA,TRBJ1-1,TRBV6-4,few,TGTGCCAGCAGTGCCGACAGCTACACTGAAGCTTTCTTT,CASSADSYTEAFF